The entry below describes one T cell receptor beta chain. The source of the sample is a study of blood T cell repertoires in COVID-19. The assay was immunoSEQ multiplex PCR, and TCRdb's table has in-frame clones only and misses some. The table records about 200,000 clones, over 65% of them present only once. Enrolled during active infection, Seattle patients were then followed longitudinally. V was trimmed by 5 bases and J by 2 bases, leaving 17 bases between them. Germline CDR1 and CDR2: SGHTA and FQGNSA. The CDR3 length is 16 residues. The J gene is TRBJ2-3, the V gene TRBV7-2; maybe TRBD1 (5 bases). Specimen: peripheral blood. This clonotype was sampled from a person between 65 and 79 years old with COVID-19, enrolled during active disease. The CDR3 sequence is CASSTQVGRHTDTQYF. The CDR3 DNA reads as TGTGCCAGCAGCACACAGGTGGGTCGGCACACAGATACGCAGTATTTT.